This is a list of T cell receptor beta chains from one sample in a study of PD-1 blockade in classical Hodgkin lymphoma. The assay was immunoSEQ multiplex PCR, and TCRdb's table has in-frame clones only and misses some. This table has roughly 24,000 clones, more than 65% appearing once. The sequences come from peripheral blood mononuclear cells (PBMCs), collected before the fourth cycle of nivolumab. The receptors come from a human donor with classical Hodgkin lymphoma. The CDR3 runs from the conserved cysteine through the conserved F or W. The order of the fields is D gene, J gene, clone size, V gene, CDR3 DNA, CDR3 protein. D genes are given only for firm matches. Expanded clones get a size class; other rows say once, few or many, or leave the size out.

>.|TRBJ1-5|.|TRBV7-6
TGTGCCAGCAGCTTGGTAAGGGTAACTAGCAATCAGCCCCAGCATTTT
CASSLVRVTSNQPQHF
>.|TRBJ1-3|.|TRBV11-3
TGTGCCAGCAGCTCCCACGCGGGCCTCTCTGGAAACACCATATATTTT
CASSSHAGLSGNTIYF
>TRBD1|TRBJ2-7|.|TRBV28
TGTGCCAGCACCTCCCACGGGACAGGGTCCGACGAGCAGTACTTC
CASTSHGTGSDEQYF
>.|TRBJ1-3|.|TRBV28
TGTGCCAGCAGAACGGCAGGATTAAACACCATATATTTT
CASRTAGLNTIYF
>.|TRBJ1-4|.|TRBV9
TGTGCCAGCAGCGCCTCCTGGACTCTAAGCGGAAAACTGTTTTTT
CASSASWTLSGKLFF
>TRBD1|TRBJ1-1|.|TRBV6-4
TGTGCCAGCAGTGACTCGATCCCGCCAGGGGGTTGGACTGAAGCTTTCTTT
CASSDSIPPGGWTEAFF
>TRBD1|TRBJ1-1|once|TRBV28
TGTGCCAGCAGTCCCCACAGGGGTAGCGTGAACACTGAAGCTTTCTTT
CASSPHRGSVNTEAFF
>TRBD1|TRBJ2-4|.|TRBV6-6
TGTGCCAGCAGGGGACAGGGTGCAACCAAAAACATTCAGTACTTC
CASRGQGATKNIQYF
>.|TRBJ1-4|.|TRBV19
TGTGCCAGTAGTCGAAGGTCCGTTGGGCCAGCATTTGAAAAACTGTTTTTT
CASSRRSVGPAFEKLFF
>TRBD2|TRBJ2-1|medium-sized|TRBV19
TGTGCCAGTAGTATGGGGAGGGCTCTCAATGAGCAGTTCTTC
CASSMGRALNEQFF
>.|TRBJ1-2|.|TRBV5-4
TGTGCCAGCAGTGCCAGGGATGGCTACACCTTC
CASSARDGYTF
>.|TRBJ1-2|.|TRBV14
TGTGCCAGCAGCCCGCCGGGAGGGACACCTAACTATGGCTACACCTTC
CASSPPGGTPNYGYTF
>TRBD1|TRBJ2-5|.|TRBV27
TGTGCCAGCAGTCCGGACAGGGGCCTGGGGACCCAGTACTTC
CASSPDRGLGTQYF
>.|TRBJ2-2|once|TRBV21-1
TGTGCCAGCAGGTTTACAGCGAACACCGGGGAGCTGTTTTTT
CASRFTANTGELFF
>.|TRBJ1-2|medium-sized|TRBV6-1
TGTGCCAGCAGTAGGACAGAAAGGAGGTATGGCTACACCTTC
CASSRTERRYGYTF
>.|TRBJ1-5|.|TRBV19
TGTGCCAGTAGTATTTCCGGACAGAGTCGCCAGCCCCAGCATTTT
CASSISGQSRQPQHF
>.|TRBJ2-3|once|TRBV4-1
TGCGCCAGCAGCCGCAGTGATCGTCAGCCATCGGCTAGCGCCAATGTTGCGCAGTATTTT
CASSRSDRQPSASANVAQYF
>TRBD1|TRBJ2-3|.|TRBV28
TGTGCCAGCAGTTCATCGGACAGGGGGAACACAGATACGCAGTATTTT
CASSSSDRGNTDTQYF
>.|TRBJ1-2|.|TRBV5-6
TGTGCCAGCAGCTTTTCTGTAAACTATGGCTACACCTTC
CASSFSVNYGYTF
>.|TRBJ2-7|.|TRBV5-6
TGTGCCAGCAGCGGACCGGGACGCCTACAGGAGCAGTACTTC
CASSGPGRLQEQYF
>TRBD1|TRBJ2-7|.|TRBV2
TGTGCCAGTGGGGACAGATACTCCTACGAGCAGTACTTC
CASGDRYSYEQYF
>TRBD1|TRBJ1-4|.|TRBV9
TGTGCCAGCAGCGCGGGACAGCGAACCTCTAATGAAAAACTGTTTTTT
CASSAGQRTSNEKLFF
>TRBD1|TRBJ2-6|.|TRBV30
TGTGCCTGGAGTGGTGTAGACAGGGGGAACGCTGGGGCCAACGTCCTGACTTTC
CAWSGVDRGNAGANVLTF
>.|TRBJ1-1|.|TRBV4-2
TGTGCCAGCAGCCAAGATAGGCTCGGACAGCGCCTTGAAGCTTTCTTT
CASSQDRLGQRLEAFF
>TRBD1|TRBJ1-6|.|TRBV30
TGTGCCTGGGATGCCTCAGCAGGGGGCCTTCTAAATTCACCCCTCCACTTT
CAWDASAGGLLNSPLHF
>TRBD2|TRBJ2-7|.|TRBV5-1
TGCGCCAGCACATTACGTTTTCTAGCGGGGGATATATACGAGCAGTACTTC
CASTLRFLAGDIYEQYF
>TRBD1|TRBJ1-2|.|TRBV11-2
TGTGCCAGCAGCCGAACGACAGGGAGAGAAAACTATGGCTACACCTTC
CASSRTTGRENYGYTF
>.|TRBJ1-1|.|TRBV5-4
TGTGCCAGCAGCTTCTCACTAAATACATGGAACACTGAAGCTTTCTTT
CASSFSLNTWNTEAFF
>.|TRBJ2-7|.|TRBV9
TGTGCCAGCAGCGGAACCTACGAGCAGTACTTC
CASSGTYEQYF
>TRBD2|TRBJ2-1|.|TRBV19
TGTGCCAGTATTAGCAACCCTAGCGGGGGCTACAATGAGCAGTTCTTC
CASISNPSGGYNEQFF
>TRBD1|TRBJ2-4|.|TRBV7-9
TGTGCCAGCATGCGACAGGGACGGAGGAACATTCAGTACTTC
CASMRQGRRNIQYF
>TRBD1|TRBJ2-1|.|TRBV7-8
TGTGCCAGCAGCACAACGTTCGGGACAGGGGGCTTTCCAGTCAATGAGCAGTTCTTC
CASSTTFGTGGFPVNEQFF
>TRBD1|TRBJ1-2|.|TRBV29-1
TGCAGCGTTGGGGAGGACAGGACGCGCGGCTACACCTTC
CSVGEDRTRGYTF
>TRBD2|TRBJ2-3|.|TRBV9
TGTGCCAGCAGCGTAGAGGGGCTAGCGGGAACCCCCGTCACAGATACGCAGTATTTT
CASSVEGLAGTPVTDTQYF